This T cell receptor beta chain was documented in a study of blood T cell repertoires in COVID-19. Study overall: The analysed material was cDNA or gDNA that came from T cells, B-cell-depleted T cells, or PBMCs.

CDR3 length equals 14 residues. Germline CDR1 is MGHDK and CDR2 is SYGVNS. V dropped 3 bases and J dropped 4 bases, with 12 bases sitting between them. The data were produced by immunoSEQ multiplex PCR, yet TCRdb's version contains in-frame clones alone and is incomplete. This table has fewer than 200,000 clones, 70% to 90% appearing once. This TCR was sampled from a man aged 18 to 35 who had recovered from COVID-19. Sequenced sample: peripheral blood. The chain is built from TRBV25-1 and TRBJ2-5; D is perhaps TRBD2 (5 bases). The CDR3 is CASSELDSTETQYF. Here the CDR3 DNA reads TGTGCCAGCAGTGAGTTGGACTCGACAGAGACCCAGTACTTC.